Following are 31 T cell receptor beta chains from one sample sequenced in a study of T cells in Graves' hyperthyroidism and ophthalmopathy. Amplification targeted TCR beta CDR3 regions from RNA transcripts. First-round RT-PCR targeting the TCR CDR3 was performed with the HTBI primer set. TCRdb re-called the multiplex PCR reads with MiXCR, one entry per CDR3 protein. The data contain a few hundred thousand distinct CDR3 sequences, under 15% of them singletons. Sequenced sample: blood. The receptors originated from a woman in her twenties or thirties with Graves' hyperthyroidism.

The chain recombines TRBV4-1 with TRBJ1-1; no reliable D call. Per germline, CDR1 MGHRA and CDR2 YSYEKL. This CDR3 has 15 amino acids. Between the trimmed V and J ends, which lost 1 base and 0 bases, there was a span of 9 bases. Written as DNA, the CDR3 is TGCGCCAGCAGCCAAGCGTCTCTCATGAACACTGAAGCTTTCTTT. Translation: CASSQASLMNTEAFF.

The chain is built from TRBV10-3 and TRBJ1-2, with 12 nucleotides matching TRBD1. Germline values: CDR1 ENHRY, CDR2 SYGVKD. V lost 2 bases, J lost 4 bases, and 11 bases stayed unmatched. The length of the CDR3 is 18 residues. CDR3 sequence reads: CAISEEIVGTGGIYGYTF. The CDR3 bases are TGTGCCATCAGTGAGGAGATTGTTGGGACAGGGGGCATCTATGGCTACACCTTC.

The V and J genes are TRBV5-1 and TRBJ2-3, with a weak D call TRBD1 (6 bases). CDR1 is SGHRS, CDR2 YFSETQ, per germline. Trimming left V 2 bases short and J 2 bases short, with 9 bases between. The CDR3 runs to 14 residues. The CDR3 bases are TGCGCCAGCAGCTTAGGACAGTACACAGATACGCAGTATTTT. Translation gives CASSLGQYTDTQYF.

A remark on this clonotype: No conserved phenylalanine or tryptophan ends this CDR3, so it is likely a read error. The V gene is TRBV20-1, the J gene TRBJ2-3; 7 nucleotides align to TRBD2. The length of the CDR3 is 14 residues. V lost 1 base, J lost 2 bases, and 3 bases stayed unmatched. Germline V gene sequence: CDR1 DFQATT, CDR2 SNEGSKA (reference sequence). CDR3 sequence (DNA): TGCAGTGCTAGAGTAGCGGGTAACACAGATACGCAGTATTCT. It specifies CSARVAGNTDTQYS.

The J gene is TRBJ1-5, the V gene TRBV19; TRBD1 aligns across 8 bases. CDR1 LNHDA and CDR2 SQIVND come from the germline V gene (reference sequence). J lost 6 bases, V lost 8 bases, and 6 bases had no gene match. The CDR3 is 13 residues long. CDR3 sequence (DNA): TGTGCCAGTTTCGGACAGGGACGTCAGCCCCAGCATTTT. Translated, it gives CASFGQGRQPQHF.

This clonotype was counted only a few times. The rearrangement links TRBV5-1 to TRBJ2-3; D is undetermined. CDR1 is SGHRS, CDR2 YFSETQ, per germline. V was pared by 4 bases and J by 2 bases, with 11 bases between. There are 14 residues in the CDR3. The CDR3 spells CASSIRKHTDTQYF. The CDR3 DNA reads as TGCGCCAGCAGCATCCGAAAACACACAGATACGCAGTATTTT.

The table lists this clonotype with a few counts. The genes are TRBV2 and TRBJ2-5; TRBD2 agrees at 9 bases. The CDR3 contains 14 residues. CDR1 and CDR2 (germline): SNHLY, FYNNEI. V shed 8 bases, J shed 1 base, and the junction held 5 bases outside the gene matches. CDR3 in DNA: TGTGCCAGCGATCCTAGCGGGATCCAAGAGACCCAGTACTTC. Protein product: CASDPSGIQETQYF. Using reference TRBV2 and TRBJ2-5 for the parts outside the CDR3, the full variable domain is EPEVTQTPSHQVTQMGQEVILRCVPISNHLYFYWYRQILGQKVEFLVSFYNNEISEKSEIFDDQFSVERPDGSNFTLKIRSTKLEDSAMYFCASDPSGIQETQYFGPGTRLLVL.

This sequence joins TRBV20-1 and TRBJ2-3, with 10 bases aligning to TRBD2. Looked up from germline, CDR1 is DFQATT and CDR2 is SNEGSKA (reference sequence). The CDR3 is made up of 17 amino acids. V lost 4 bases to trimming and J lost 5 bases; unmatched junction nucleotides: 15. This CDR3 reads CSATTQALAGALDTQYF. The CDR3 DNA is TGCAGTGCTACCACCCAAGCGCTAGCGGGGGCCCTAGATACGCAGTATTTT.

The V gene is TRBV27, the J gene TRBJ1-1, with 9 bases fitting TRBD1. Germline V gene data show CDR1 as MNHEY and CDR2 as SMNVEV (reference sequence). The V and J ends lost 5 bases and 1 base, in that order; junction bases with no gene match: 8. The CDR3 extends over 16 amino acids. The CDR3 is CASSHRDRVQNTEAFF. DNA of the CDR3: TGTGCCAGCAGTCACCGGGACAGGGTTCAGAACACTGAAGCTTTCTTT.

This clonotype was picked up many times. This chain links TRBV11-3 with TRBJ2-1, with a weak D call TRBD2 (6 bases). This CDR3 has 15 amino acids. Looked up from germline, CDR1 is SGHNT and CDR2 is YENEEA. Trimming shortened V by 6 bases and J by 4 bases, and 16 bases separated the two germline ends. This chain's CDR3 is CASSYLGTAYNEQFF. CDR3 DNA sequence: TGTGCCAGCAGTTACCTCGGGACTGCATACAATGAGCAGTTCTTC.

This chain connects TRBV10-1 to TRBJ2-5; 12 bases agree with TRBD2. The CDR3 consists of 14 residues. Germline values: CDR1 WNHNN, CDR2 SYGVQD (reference sequence). V lost 2 bases and J lost 6; bases outside the gene matches: 1. The CDR3 region has the DNA TGCGCCAGCAGTGAGACTAGCGGGAGGCAGACCCAGTACTTC. Residues: CASSETSGRQTQYF.

This clonotype was recorded a few times. The genes are TRBV20-1 and TRBJ1-2; TRBD1 might be the D (5 bases). Germline CDR1 reads DFQATT; CDR2 reads SNEGSKA (reference sequence). The CDR3 is 15 residues long. V lost 6 bases and J 6 bases, leaving 23 bases between the germline ends. The CDR3 spells CSAPGWEGRRNGYTF. The CDR3 bases are TGCAGTGCGCCAGGATGGGAGGGGCGTAGGAATGGCTACACCTTC.

Worth noting for this clonotype: One junction end disagrees with the germline gene, perhaps due to a read error. The chain carries TRBV5-1 and TRBJ2-1; 9 bases align to TRBD1. This CDR3 has 15 amino acids. Germline lookup yields CDR1 SGHRS and CDR2 YFSETQ. CDR3 loop: CVSSRTGESYNEQFF. DNA for the CDR3: TGCGTCAGCAGCCGGACAGGGGAATCCTACAATGAGCAGTTCTTC. Full variable domain (remainder filled in from reference TRBV5-1 and TRBJ2-1): KAGVTQTPRYLIKTRGQQVTLSCSPISGHRSVSWYQQTPGQGLQFLFEYFSETQRNKGNFPGRFSGRQFSNSRSEMNVSTLELGDSALYLCVSSRTGESYNEQFFGPGTRLTVL.

The chain employs TRBV19 and TRBJ2-7; 11 bases are shared with TRBD2. The germline CDR1 and CDR2 sequences are LNHDA and SQIVND (reference sequence). Unmatched junction bases numbered 3, after V lost 6 bases and J lost 2 bases. This CDR3 is built from 14 residues. CDR3 region: CASRRLAGPYEQYF. In nucleotides, the CDR3 is TGTGCCAGTAGGAGACTAGCGGGGCCCTACGAGCAGTACTTC.

This clonotype was picked up many times. The chain recombines TRBV27 with TRBJ2-7; D possibly corresponds to TRBD1 (6 bases). The CDR3 is 14 amino acids. Trimming pared 4 bases from V and 2 bases from J, leaving 12 bases between. CDR1 is MNHEY, CDR2 SMNVEV, per germline (reference sequence). The chain's CDR3 is CASSSRDNPYEQYF. The CDR3 DNA is TGTGCCAGCAGTTCCCGGGACAACCCCTACGAGCAGTACTTC.

As concerns this clonotype: This clone may be a read error of a much larger clone one base away. In DNA form, the CDR3 reads TGTGCCAGCAAGCCCCGGGGCGTGAACCTGAACACTGAAGCTTTCTTT. Encoded protein: CASKPRGVNLNTEAFF. J is TRBJ1-1 and V is TRBV12-3 or TRBV12-4, with D tentatively TRBD1 (5 bases). This CDR3 region has 16 residues. V shed 7 bases and J shed 0 bases, with 18 bases lying between them.

The chain has TRBV14 and TRBJ1-5, with no clear D. Germline CDR1 SGHDN, CDR2 FVKESK. The CDR3 has 12 residues. The V end lost 2 bases, the J end lost 7 bases, and 6 bases lay between the germline ends. In DNA form, the CDR3 reads TGTGCCAGCAGCCAACATGCCCAGCCCCAGCATTTT. This gives the protein CASSQHAQPQHF.

For this clonotype: Relative to the germline gene, one junction end is altered; a read error may explain this. The chain employs TRBV27 and TRBJ1-2; D call uncertain. This CDR3 comprises 13 residues. Germline V lookup: CDR1 MNHEY, CDR2 SMNVEV (reference sequence). CDR3 nucleotide sequence: TGTACCAGCAGTTTAGGACGGACCTATCGCTACACCTTC. This encodes CTSSLGRTYRYTF.

The chain joins TRBV5-1 to TRBJ1-3; no firm D call. This CDR3 is built from 14 residues. Germline V CDR1 and CDR2: SGHRS, YFSETQ. Between the trimmed V and J ends, which lost 0 bases and 3 bases, there was a span of 7 bases. The CDR3 DNA sequence: TGCGCCAGCAGCTTGGCCGGTCATGGAAACACCATATATTTT. Residues: CASSLAGHGNTIYF.

This clonotype came up many times. The chain employs TRBV7-9 and TRBJ1-5; a weak D match, TRBD1 (5 bases). The CDR3 runs to 11 residues. The germline V gene has CDR1 SEHNR and CDR2 FQNEAQ (reference sequence). V lost 8 bases to trimming and J lost 4 bases, with 6 bases between them. Here the CDR3 DNA reads TGTGCCAGCGGGGGGAATCAGCCCCAGCATTTT. Protein product: CASGGNQPQHF.

This clonotype was found many times. The chain is built from TRBV5-1 and TRBJ2-1, with 8 bases aligning to TRBD2. Germline values: CDR1 SGHRS, CDR2 YFSETQ. This CDR3 contains 14 residues. J was trimmed by 8 bases and V by 7 bases; bases with no gene match: 11. CDR3 loop: CASFTRGGTDEQFF. CDR3 nucleotide sequence: TGCGCCAGCTTTACACGGGGGGGTACGGATGAGCAGTTCTTC.

The rearrangement joins TRBV20-1 to TRBJ2-1; D unresolved. The CDR3 covers 12 residues. Germline loops: CDR1 DFQATT, CDR2 SNEGSKA (reference sequence). V was trimmed by 3 bases and J by 3 bases, leaving 6 bases between them. The CDR3 reads CSASPDYNEQFF. The CDR3, as DNA: TGCAGTGCTAGCCCGGACTACAATGAGCAGTTCTTC.

This clonotype was counted at least ten times. V and J are TRBV30 and TRBJ2-3, with a tentative D call TRBD1 (6 bases). The CDR3 has 14 residues. CDR1 is GTSNPN, CDR2 SVGIG, per germline (reference sequence). V gave up 1 base and J gave up 3 bases, with 11 bases separating them. The DNA of the CDR3 is TGTGCCTGGAGTGCCAGGGGACGTACAGATACGCAGTATTTT. It is translated as CAWSARGRTDTQYF.

Points on this clonotype: This may be a read error, as it is one base from a much larger clone. The rearrangement links TRBV9 to TRBJ2-1, with TRBD2 matching 10 bases. The germline V gene encodes CDR1 SGDLS and CDR2 YYNGEE. The length of the CDR3 is 15 residues. CDR3 amino acids: CASTLASGRVNEQFF. CDR3 DNA sequence: TGCGCCAGCACCTTGGCTAGCGGGAGAGTCAATGAGCAGTTCTTC.

This clonotype was recorded at least ten times. J is TRBJ2-7 and V is TRBV18; no clear D. The CDR3 is 14 amino acids. Germline-derived CDR1 and CDR2 are KGHSH and LQKENI. V was clipped by 4 bases and J by 0 bases, with 10 bases between them. In DNA form, the CDR3 reads TGTGCCAGCTCACGGAACACCGGCTCCTACGAGCAGTACTTC. This sequence encodes CASSRNTGSYEQYF. The entire variable domain, with the rest obtained from reference TRBV18 and TRBJ2-7, is as follows: NAGVMQNPRHLVRRRGQEARLRCSPMKGHSHVYWYRQLPEEGLKFMVYLQKENIIDESGMPKERFSAEFPKEGPSILRIQQVVRGDSAAYFCASSRNTGSYEQYFGPGTRLTVT.

The V call is TRBV24-1, the J call TRBJ2-1; no clear D. Germline CDR1 is KGHDR and CDR2 is SFDVKD. The V end was cut by 5 bases, the J end by 5 bases, with 12 bases between. This CDR3 spans 14 amino acids. CDR3 protein: CATSGIGLNNEQFF. CDR3 nucleotides: TGTGCCACCAGTGGTATCGGCCTGAACAATGAGCAGTTCTTC.

This clonotype has ten or more counts. The chain is built from TRBV28 and TRBJ1-1; D remains unclear. The ends were cut back, 7 bases at V and 1 base at J, with 16 bases in the middle. From germline, CDR1 is MDHEN and CDR2 SYDVKM. CDR3 length: 15 amino acids. The CDR3 protein is CASKGFSAANTEAFF. The CDR3 region has the DNA TGTGCCAGCAAAGGGTTTTCAGCGGCGAACACTGAAGCTTTCTTT.

As for this clonotype: A much larger clone lies one base from this, so it may be a read error. The CDR3 DNA is TGTGCCAGCAGCTTGGGGGGCGGGAGTTCAAGGAATGAGCAGTTCTTC. It codes for CASSLGGGSSRNEQFF. The rearrangement joins TRBV5-6 to TRBJ2-1, with 7 bases that match TRBD2. The CDR3 length is 16 residues. Germline V lookup: CDR1 SGHDT, CDR2 YYEEEE. V was clipped by 0 bases and J by 7 bases; unmatched bases: 10.

This clonotype was counted many times. The J gene is TRBJ1-5, the V gene TRBV28, with unresolved D. V was trimmed by 4 bases and J by 6 bases, leaving 16 bases between them. This CDR3 contains 15 residues. Germline lookup yields CDR1 MDHEN and CDR2 SYDVKM. The CDR3 sequence: CASSSIGRSGQPQHF. CDR3 in DNA: TGTGCCAGCAGTTCGATAGGGAGGTCGGGTCAGCCCCAGCATTTT.

The V and J genes are TRBV24-1 and TRBJ2-2; perhaps TRBD1 as D (5 bases). Germline values: CDR1 KGHDR, CDR2 SFDVKD. V was trimmed by 9 bases and J by 8 bases, leaving 15 bases between them. This CDR3 contains 13 residues. The CDR3 loop is CATGRQGPGELFF. The CDR3 nucleotides are TGTGCCACCGGCCGGCAGGGTCCGGGGGAGCTGTTTTTT.

This clonotype appeared many times. This sequence joins TRBV28 and TRBJ1-5; 9 bases are a match to TRBD1. The V gene end was trimmed by 1 base and the J gene end by 9 bases; junction bases not matched to a gene: 19. Germline CDR1 is MDHEN and CDR2 is SYDVKM. CDR3 size: 19 residues. The CDR3 DNA is TGTGCCAGCAGTTTATCACGACCGGGACAGGGTAGGGTTTATGGGCCCCAGCATTTT. Translated, it gives CASSLSRPGQGRVYGPQHF.